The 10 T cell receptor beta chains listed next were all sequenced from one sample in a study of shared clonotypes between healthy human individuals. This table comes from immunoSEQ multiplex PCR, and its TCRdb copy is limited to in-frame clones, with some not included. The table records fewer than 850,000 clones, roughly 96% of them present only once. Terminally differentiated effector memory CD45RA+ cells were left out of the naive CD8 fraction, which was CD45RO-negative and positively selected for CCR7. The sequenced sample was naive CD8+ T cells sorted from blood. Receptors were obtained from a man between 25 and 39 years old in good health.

The CDR3 here is CASSYFGDSTDTQYF. The CDR3 region has the DNA TGTGCCAGCAGTTACTTCGGGGATAGCACAGATACGCAGTATTTT. The V gene is TRBV6-5, the J gene TRBJ2-3, with D possibly matching TRBD2 (5 bases). The germline V gene encodes CDR1 MNHEY and CDR2 SVGAGI. V lost 1 base and J lost 0, with 8 bases in between. The CDR3 sequence is 15 residues long.

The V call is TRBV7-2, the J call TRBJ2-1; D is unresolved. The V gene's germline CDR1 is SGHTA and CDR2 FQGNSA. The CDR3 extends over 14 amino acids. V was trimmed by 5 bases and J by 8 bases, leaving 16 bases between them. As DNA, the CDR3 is TGTGCCAGCAGCCCGGGCCGGATGGGCTATGAGCAGTTCTTC. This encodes CASSPGRMGYEQFF.

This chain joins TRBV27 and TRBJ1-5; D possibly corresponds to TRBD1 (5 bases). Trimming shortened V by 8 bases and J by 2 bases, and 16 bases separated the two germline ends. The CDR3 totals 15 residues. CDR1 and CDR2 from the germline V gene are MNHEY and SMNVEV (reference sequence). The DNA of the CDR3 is TGTGCCAGCCAGTTTCGGGTGGGGGGCAATCAGCCCCAGCATTTT. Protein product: CASQFRVGGNQPQHF.

The CDR3 nucleotides are TGTGCCAGCAGCGTAGGGCGGGAGAGTCGAGAGCAGTTCTTC. It encodes CASSVGRESREQFF. The chain uses TRBV9 and TRBJ2-1; the match to TRBD2 covers 7 bases. The CDR3 spans 14 residues. Per germline, CDR1 SGDLS and CDR2 YYNGEE. Trimming at V came to 0 bases and at J to 10 bases, leaving 7 bases not matched to a gene.

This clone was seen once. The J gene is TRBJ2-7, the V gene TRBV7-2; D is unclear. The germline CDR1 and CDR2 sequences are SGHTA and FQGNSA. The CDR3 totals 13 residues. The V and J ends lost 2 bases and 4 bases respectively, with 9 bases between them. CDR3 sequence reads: CASSLTTEYEQYF. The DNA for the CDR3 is TGTGCCAGCAGCTTAACTACCGAATACGAGCAGTACTTC.

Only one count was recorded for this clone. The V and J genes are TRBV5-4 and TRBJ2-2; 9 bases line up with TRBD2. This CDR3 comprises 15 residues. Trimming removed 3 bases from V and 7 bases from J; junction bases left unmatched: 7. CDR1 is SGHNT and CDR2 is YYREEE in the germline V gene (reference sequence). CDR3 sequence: CASSYAAGGSGELFF. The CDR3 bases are TGTGCCAGCAGCTACGCAGCGGGAGGCAGCGGGGAGCTGTTTTTT.

Here the CDR3 DNA reads TGTGCCATCAGTGAGTCCCGGGACCGCAATCAGCCCCAGCATTTT. Protein product: CAISESRDRNQPQHF. V and J are TRBV10-3 and TRBJ1-5; D might be TRBD1 (5 bases). The CDR3 covers 15 residues. The germline V and J ends were trimmed by 0 bases and 2 bases, with 8 bases remaining between them. Germline assignment: CDR1 ENHRY and CDR2 SYGVKD.

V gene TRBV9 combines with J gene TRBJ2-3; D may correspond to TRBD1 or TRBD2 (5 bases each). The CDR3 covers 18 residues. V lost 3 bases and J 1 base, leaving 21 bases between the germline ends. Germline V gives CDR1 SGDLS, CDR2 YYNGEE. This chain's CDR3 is CASSERRTRGRRTDTQYF. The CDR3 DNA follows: TGTGCCAGCAGCGAGAGGAGAACGAGGGGACGGCGCACAGATACGCAGTATTTT.

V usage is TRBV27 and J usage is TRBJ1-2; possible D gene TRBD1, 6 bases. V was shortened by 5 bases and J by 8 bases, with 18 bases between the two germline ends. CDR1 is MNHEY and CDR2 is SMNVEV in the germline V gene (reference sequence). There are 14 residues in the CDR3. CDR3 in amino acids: CASSPTPGGHGYTF. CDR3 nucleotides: TGTGCCAGCAGTCCGACCCCGGGGGGCCACGGCTACACCTTC.

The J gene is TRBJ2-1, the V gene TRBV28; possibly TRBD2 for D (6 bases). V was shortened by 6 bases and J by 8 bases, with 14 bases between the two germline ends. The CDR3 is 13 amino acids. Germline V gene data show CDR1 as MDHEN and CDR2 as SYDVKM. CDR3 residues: CASRHSREDEQFF. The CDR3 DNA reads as TGTGCCAGCAGGCACAGCAGGGAGGATGAGCAGTTCTTC.